The 14 T cell receptor beta chains given below trace back to one sample, sequenced in a study of CD8 T cells in ankylosing spondylitis. General observations from the study: A motif of seven or eight highly homologous TCR beta variants was seen as apparently characteristic of ankylosing spondylitis blood.

These receptors' antigens are unknown. MiXCR, run by TCRdb on the 5' RACE reads, gives a single entry per CDR3 protein. The sample records approximately 520,000 distinct CDR3 sequences, roughly 5.2% being singletons. The source material was blood, either unsorted or a sorted T cell fraction (not recorded which). The source is a male donor with ankylosing spondylitis.

This clonotype was detected ten times or more. This chain links TRBV21-1 with TRBJ2-1. TRBV21-1 is described as a pseudogene. The CDR3 loop spans 15 amino acids. CDR3 residues: CASSKISLSYNEQFF. CDR3 in DNA: TGTGCCAGCAGCAAAATTTCCCTTTCATACAATGAGCAGTTCTTC.

This clonotype was detected only a few times. The rearrangement links TRBV18 to TRBJ2-7; D might be TRBD1 (5 bases). The length of the CDR3 is 17 residues. V was shortened by 0 bases and J by 0 bases, with 15 bases between the two germline ends. The germline CDR1 and CDR2 sequences are KGHSH and LQKENI. The CDR3 nucleotides read TGTGCCAGCTCACCACCTAGGGGAATCGGTGACTCCTACGAGCAGTACTTC. Amino acid sequence: CASSPPRGIGDSYEQYF. Filled out from reference TRBV18 and TRBJ2-7, the complete variable domain reads NAGVMQNPRHLVRRRGQEARLRCSPMKGHSHVYWYRQLPEEGLKFMVYLQKENIIDESGMPKERFSAEFPKEGPSILRIQQVVRGDSAAYFCASSPPRGIGDSYEQYFGPGTRLTVT.

This clonotype has a count of ten or more. This rearrangement joins TRBV28 to TRBJ1-1; tentative D call: TRBD1 (6 bases). Trimming took off 4 bases at V and 0 bases at J, with 15 bases between the two ends. Germline V lookup: CDR1 MDHEN, CDR2 SYDVKM. CDR3 length: 16 residues. CDR3 bases: TGTGCCAGCAGTTATCCAGGGGCGACCTTGAACACTGAAGCTTTCTTT. It translates to CASSYPGATLNTEAFF.

This clonotype was counted ten times or more. For the CDR3, the DNA is TGTGCCAGCAGTTTCAGGGCATTGGGTAGCAATCAGCCCCAGCATTTT. This gives the protein CASSFRALGSNQPQHF. The genes are TRBV12-3 or TRBV12-4 and TRBJ1-5; possibly TRBD1 for D (5 bases). The CDR3 is 16 residues long. Trimming removed 3 bases from V and 0 bases from J, with 12 bases in between.

The table lists this clonotype with many counts. V gene TRBV4-3 combines with J gene TRBJ1-1; D not resolved. CDR1 and CDR2 (germline): LGHNA, YSLEER. The CDR3 extends over 14 amino acids. V lost 1 base and J lost 4, with 10 bases in between. CDR3 residues: CASSQAGSGTEAFF. The CDR3 nucleotides read TGCGCCAGCAGCCAAGCTGGGTCAGGCACTGAAGCTTTCTTT.

The chain employs TRBV7-9 and TRBJ1-2, with D hard to call. Germline values: CDR1 SEHNR, CDR2 FQNEAQ (reference sequence). The CDR3 sequence is 13 residues long. Trimming pared 5 bases from V and 4 bases from J, leaving 11 bases between. CDR3 DNA sequence: TGTGCCAGCAGCCGTCATCAGATCTATGGCTACACCTTC. Amino acids: CASSRHQIYGYTF.

This clonotype was recorded many times. The rearrangement joins TRBV15 to TRBJ2-3; 7 bases line up with TRBD2. Germline loops: CDR1 LNHNV, CDR2 YYDKDF (reference sequence). V lost 6 bases to trimming and J lost 4 bases; unmatched junction nucleotides: 4. CDR3 length equals 13 residues. The CDR3 coding sequence is TGTGCCACCAGTCTCGCGGGAGCAGATACGCAGTATTTT. Protein sequence: CATSLAGADTQYF.

This clonotype has a count of ten or more. The chain combines TRBV29-1 with TRBJ1-2; weak D call: TRBD1 (5 bases). Trimming cost V 4 bases and J 1 base, with 7 bases left between them. Germline CDR1 SQVTM, CDR2 ANQGSEA. This CDR3 comprises 12 residues. CDR3 nucleotide sequence: TGCAGCGTTGCGGGACTTAACTATGGCTACACCTTC. Amino acids: CSVAGLNYGYTF.

This clonotype was counted many times. The final CDR3 position lacks the conserved phenylalanine or tryptophan, pointing to a likely read error. Because the CDR3's place on the DNA is in doubt, the DNA is left out and the CDR3 is given as listed by TCRdb. The J gene is TRBJ2-5, the V gene TRBV28; no DNA check was done on the table's D call, TRBD1. The CDR3 is made up of 13 amino acids, end residues included. The germline V gene encodes CDR1 MDHEN and CDR2 SYDVKM. CDR3 sequence reads: CASSPRTGTGGSI.

The rearrangement links TRBV12-3 or TRBV12-4 to TRBJ2-3; D may be TRBD1 (5 bases). The CDR3 has 14 residues. V shed 3 bases and J shed 6 bases, with 13 bases lying between them. CDR3 DNA: TGTGCCAGCAGTTTTTTAGGGGTGAGCGATACGCAGTATTTT. It encodes CASSFLGVSDTQYF.

This clonotype was detected many times. The genes are TRBV28 and TRBJ2-1, with D unclear. This CDR3 contains 14 residues. The V end lost 8 bases, the J end lost 7 bases, and 18 bases lay between the germline ends. Germline CDR1 and CDR2: MDHEN and SYDVKM. CDR3 loop: CASGPYTSRNEQFF. DNA for the CDR3: TGTGCCAGCGGCCCGTACACGTCCCGAAATGAGCAGTTCTTC.

This clonotype was seen at least ten times. V is TRBV5-3 and J is TRBJ1-5; D is possibly TRBD1 (5 bases). TRBV5-3 qualifies as an ORF whose function is uncertain. The CDR3 runs 16 residues. The V end lost 8 bases, the J end lost 1 base, and 19 bases lay between the germline ends. The CDR3 is CASSDRPGHSNQPQHF. In nucleotides, the CDR3 is TGTGCCAGTTCCGATCGCCCGGGGCACAGCAATCAGCCCCAGCATTTT.

The chain has TRBV19 and TRBJ2-5; 8 nucleotides line up with TRBD2. The CDR3 loop spans 14 amino acids. Per germline, CDR1 LNHDA and CDR2 SQIVND (reference sequence). J was trimmed by 9 bases and V by 5 bases; bases with no gene match: 11. CDR3 sequence (DNA): TGTGCCAGTAGTTCCCCGGGACTAGTATCGGCCCAGTACTTC. It specifies CASSSPGLVSAQYF.

In its sample, this clonotype was seen many times. This chain links TRBV12-3 or TRBV12-4 with TRBJ1-4; D remains unclear. V was clipped by 1 base and J by 7 bases, with 10 bases between them. This CDR3 region has 14 residues. CDR3 bases: TGTGCCAGCAGTTTAGTCAAAGGACCTGAAAAACTGTTTTTT. It specifies CASSLVKGPEKLFF.